A selection of T cell receptor beta chains follows, all from one sample in a study of blood T cells in healthy people across ages. TCRdb fed the 5' RACE reads into MiXCR, producing one record per CDR3 protein. This sample has 1.2 million to 1.5 million distinct CDR3 sequences; approximately 38% occur once, and the top ten carry less than 8%. The specimen was blood. The receptor set was obtained from a young woman in good health. Both conserved end residues are part of each CDR3. Each record gives: V gene, J gene, D gene, clone size, CDR3 DNA, CDR3 protein. D genes are given only for firm matches. Size values are once, few and many counts, or a class for expanded clones, and some rows have none.

TRBV20-1,TRBJ1-4,.,.,TGCAGTGTTCCTCAGGCCCCAACTAATGAAAAACTGTTTTTT,CSVPQAPTNEKLFF
TRBV20-1,TRBJ2-7,TRBD2,few,TGCAGTGGGGCCCTAGGGCTAGCGGGAGGAGGCGAGCAGTACTTC,CSGALGLAGGGEQYF
TRBV12-5,TRBJ2-1,.,few,TGTGCTAGTGGTTTATTCGATGAGCAGTTCTTC,CASGLFDEQFF
TRBV28,TRBJ1-5,.,few,TGTGCCAGCAGTTTTACCCAGGGGAGTCAGCCCCAGCATTTT,CASSFTQGSQPQHF
TRBV7-9,TRBJ2-7,.,.,TGTGCCAGCAGCTTGGGCCCCGGACTATCTGGTTACGAGCAGTACTTC,CASSLGPGLSGYEQYF
TRBV5-1,TRBJ1-1,TRBD1,.,TGCGCCAGCAGCTCGGCCGGGACAGGGAATGGGGACACTGAAGCTTTCTTT,CASSSAGTGNGDTEAFF
TRBV9,TRBJ2-6,.,.,TGTGCCAGCAGCGTAGGAGGCTCTGTGGCCAACGTCCTGACTTTC,CASSVGGSVANVLTF
TRBV7-2,TRBJ1-2,TRBD1,.,TGTGCCAGCAGCTTCACCGGGACAGGGGAAGGCTACACCTTC,CASSFTGTGEGYTF
TRBV7-2,TRBJ2-5,TRBD2,few,TGTGCCAGCAGCTTAGTGAAACTAGCGCGAGAGACCCAGTACTTC,CASSLVKLARETQYF
TRBV11-2,TRBJ1-1,.,.,TGTGCCAGCAGCTTTGGGGATCGAACTGAAGCTTTCTTT,CASSFGDRTEAFF
TRBV27,TRBJ2-1,TRBD1,few,TGTGCCAGCAGTTTCAGGGGGACAGGCGGATACAATGAGCAGTTCTTC,CASSFRGTGGYNEQFF
TRBV6-5,TRBJ2-1,TRBD2,.,TGTGCCAGCAGTTCTATGACTAGCGGGAGGGCCAGTGAGCAGTTCTTC,CASSSMTSGRASEQFF
TRBV2,TRBJ2-5,.,.,TGTGCCAGCAGTGAAAATCCGGGGAATGAGCAGTACTTC,CASSENPGNEQYF
TRBV20-1,TRBJ2-1,.,.,TGCAGTGCGTGGGACGGCAATGAGCAGTTCTTC,CSAWDGNEQFF
TRBV12-3/TRBV12-4,TRBJ1-1,.,.,TGTGCCAGCAGGCCCCAGGGAGGCGGGACTGAAGCTTTCTTT,CASRPQGGGTEAFF
TRBV28,TRBJ1-4,.,.,TGTGCCAGCAGCCTCGGACGGATGGAACAACTGTTTTTT,CASSLGRMEQLFF
TRBV12-3/TRBV12-4,TRBJ1-4,TRBD1,few,TGTGCCAGCAAACAGGGGACAGGGAAGGCGTCGTATGAAAAACTGTTTTTT,CASKQGTGKASYEKLFF
TRBV6-5,TRBJ2-5,.,.,TGTGCCAGCAAGGGAGAGGGTAAAGAGACCCAGTACTTC,CASKGEGKETQYF
TRBV6-1,TRBJ2-4,.,.,TGTGCCAGCAGTGTTACCGGGGAGATAGCCAAAAACATTCAGTACTTC,CASSVTGEIAKNIQYF
TRBV7-8,TRBJ1-2,.,.,TGTGCCAGCAGCGTAGGACGGACAGCTAACTATGGCTACACCTTC,CASSVGRTANYGYTF
TRBV5-8,TRBJ2-2,TRBD1,few,TGTGCCAGCAGCTTGGGGCGGACAGGGGTCAACGGGGAGCTGTTTTTT,CASSLGRTGVNGELFF
TRBV20-1,TRBJ2-1,.,.,TGCAGTGCTACGGCCGGACCTCCCTTAGGGTACAATGAGCAGTTCTTC,CSATAGPPLGYNEQFF
TRBV7-8,TRBJ1-4,.,.,TGTGCCAGCAGCTTCCGGGACCCCGCAACTAATGAAAAACTGTTTTTT,CASSFRDPATNEKLFF
TRBV20-1,TRBJ1-5,.,.,TGCAGTGCTAAAAGCGGTGATCAGCCCCAGCATTTT,CSAKSGDQPQHF
TRBV5-1,TRBJ2-5,.,.,TGCGCCAGCAGCACAACAGGGCTCCAAGAGACCCAGTACTTC,CASSTTGLQETQYF
TRBV20-1,TRBJ2-3,TRBD2,.,TGCAGTGCCCCTGGGCTAGCGGCCCCGCATACGCAGTATTTT,CSAPGLAAPHTQYF
TRBV7-2,TRBJ2-1,.,.,TGTGCCAGCACCTTAGGGGGACTCTACTACAATGAGCAGTTCTTC,CASTLGGLYYNEQFF
TRBV11-1,TRBJ2-1,.,.,TGTGCCAGCAGCCCGAGGGACACCTACAACAATGAGCAGTTCTTC,CASSPRDTYNNEQFF
TRBV5-1,TRBJ1-2,.,.,TGCGCCAGCAGACCCGATCCTAGTTGGGGCGGCTACACCTTC,CASRPDPSWGGYTF
TRBV27,TRBJ2-7,.,.,TGTGCCAGCACCTCACAGGGCTCCTACAATGAGCAGTACTTC,CASTSQGSYNEQYF
TRBV28,TRBJ2-5,TRBD2,.,TGTGCCAGCGGCAACCCAACTAGCGGTGAAGAGACCCAGTACTTC,CASGNPTSGEETQYF